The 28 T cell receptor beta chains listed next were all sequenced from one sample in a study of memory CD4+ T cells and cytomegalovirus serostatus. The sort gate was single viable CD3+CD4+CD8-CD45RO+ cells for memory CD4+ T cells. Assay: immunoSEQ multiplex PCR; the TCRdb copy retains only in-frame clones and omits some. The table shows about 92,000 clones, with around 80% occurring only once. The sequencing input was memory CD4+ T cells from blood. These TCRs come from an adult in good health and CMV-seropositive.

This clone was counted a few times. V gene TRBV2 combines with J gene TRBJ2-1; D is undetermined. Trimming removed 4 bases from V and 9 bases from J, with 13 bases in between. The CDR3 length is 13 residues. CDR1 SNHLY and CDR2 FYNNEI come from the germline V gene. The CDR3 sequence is CASSGLPFGEQFF. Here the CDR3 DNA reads TGTGCCAGCAGTGGACTCCCCTTTGGTGAGCAGTTCTTC.

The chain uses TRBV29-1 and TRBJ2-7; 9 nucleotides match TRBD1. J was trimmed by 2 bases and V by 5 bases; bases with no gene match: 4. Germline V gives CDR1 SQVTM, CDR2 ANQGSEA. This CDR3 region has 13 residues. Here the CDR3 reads CSVSRTGAYEQYF. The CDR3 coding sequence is TGCAGCGTTTCGAGGACAGGGGCCTACGAGCAGTACTTC.

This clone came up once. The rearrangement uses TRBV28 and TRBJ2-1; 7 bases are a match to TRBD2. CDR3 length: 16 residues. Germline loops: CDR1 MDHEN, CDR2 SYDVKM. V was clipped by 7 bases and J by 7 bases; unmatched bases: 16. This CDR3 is CASNPPRGAGGNEQFF. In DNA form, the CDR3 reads TGTGCCAGCAATCCCCCCCGGGGCGCCGGGGGGAATGAGCAGTTCTTC.

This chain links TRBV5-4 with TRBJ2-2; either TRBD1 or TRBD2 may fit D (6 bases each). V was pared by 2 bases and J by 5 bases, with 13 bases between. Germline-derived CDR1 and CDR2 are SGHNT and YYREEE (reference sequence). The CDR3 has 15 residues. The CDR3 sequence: CASSFGGDITGELFF. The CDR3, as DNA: TGTGCCAGCAGCTTTGGCGGGGACATAACCGGGGAGCTGTTTTTT.

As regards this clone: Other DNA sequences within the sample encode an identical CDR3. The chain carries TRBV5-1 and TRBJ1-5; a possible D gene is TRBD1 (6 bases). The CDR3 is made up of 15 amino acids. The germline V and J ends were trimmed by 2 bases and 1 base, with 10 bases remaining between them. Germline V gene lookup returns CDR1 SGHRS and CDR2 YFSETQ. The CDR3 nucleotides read TGCGCCAGCAGCTTACAGGGAGGGAGCAATCAGCCCCAGCATTTT. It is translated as CASSLQGGSNQPQHF.

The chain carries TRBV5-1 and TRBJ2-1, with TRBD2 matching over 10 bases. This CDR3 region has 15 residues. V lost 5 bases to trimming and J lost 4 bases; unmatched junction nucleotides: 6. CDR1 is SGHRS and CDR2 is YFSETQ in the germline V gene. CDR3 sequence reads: CASSPGLAVYNEQFF. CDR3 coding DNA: TGCGCCAGCAGTCCTGGACTAGCGGTATACAATGAGCAGTTCTTC.

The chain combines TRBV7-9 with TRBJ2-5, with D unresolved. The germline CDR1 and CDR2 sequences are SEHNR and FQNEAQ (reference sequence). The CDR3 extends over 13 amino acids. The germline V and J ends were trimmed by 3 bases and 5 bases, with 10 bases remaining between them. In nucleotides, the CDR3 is TGTGCCAGCAGCTTCGAGGTTAGGGAGACCCAGTACTTC. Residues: CASSFEVRETQYF.

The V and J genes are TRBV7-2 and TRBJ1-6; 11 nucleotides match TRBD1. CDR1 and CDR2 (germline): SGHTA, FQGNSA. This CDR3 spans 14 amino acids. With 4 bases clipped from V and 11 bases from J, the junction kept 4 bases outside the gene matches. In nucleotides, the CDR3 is TGTGCCAGCAGCTCGGACAGGGGGCGGACACCCCTCCACTTT. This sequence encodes CASSSDRGRTPLHF. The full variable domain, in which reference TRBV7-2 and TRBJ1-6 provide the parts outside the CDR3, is GAGVSQSPSNKVTEKGKDVELRCDPISGHTALYWYRQSLGQGLEFLIYFQGNSAPDKSGLPSDRFSAERTGGSVSTLTIQRTQQEDSAVYLCASSSDRGRTPLHFGNGTRLTVT.

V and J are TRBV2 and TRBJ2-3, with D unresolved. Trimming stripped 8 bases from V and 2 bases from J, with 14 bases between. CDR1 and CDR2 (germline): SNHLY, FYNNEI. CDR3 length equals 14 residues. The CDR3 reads CASGTLVNTDTQYF. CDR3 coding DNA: TGTGCCAGCGGCACCCTCGTAAACACAGATACGCAGTATTTT.

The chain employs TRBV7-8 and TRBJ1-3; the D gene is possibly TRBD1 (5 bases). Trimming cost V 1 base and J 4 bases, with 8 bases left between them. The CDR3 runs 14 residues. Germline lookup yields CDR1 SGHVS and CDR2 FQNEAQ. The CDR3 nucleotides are TGTGCCAGCAGCTTAGGGGACGCGGGAAACACCATATATTTT. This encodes CASSLGDAGNTIYF.

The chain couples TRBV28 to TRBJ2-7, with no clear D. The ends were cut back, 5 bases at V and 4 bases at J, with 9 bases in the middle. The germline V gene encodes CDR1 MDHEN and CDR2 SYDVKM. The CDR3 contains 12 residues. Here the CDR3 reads CASSLYWYEQYF. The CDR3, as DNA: TGTGCCAGCAGTCTATATTGGTACGAGCAGTACTTC.

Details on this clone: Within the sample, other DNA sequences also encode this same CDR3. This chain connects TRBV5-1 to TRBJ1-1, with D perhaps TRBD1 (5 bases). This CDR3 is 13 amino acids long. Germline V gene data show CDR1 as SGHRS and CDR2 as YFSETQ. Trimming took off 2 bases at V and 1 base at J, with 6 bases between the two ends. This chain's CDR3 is CASSFTGNTEAFF. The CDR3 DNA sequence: TGCGCCAGCAGCTTTACAGGGAACACTGAAGCTTTCTTT.

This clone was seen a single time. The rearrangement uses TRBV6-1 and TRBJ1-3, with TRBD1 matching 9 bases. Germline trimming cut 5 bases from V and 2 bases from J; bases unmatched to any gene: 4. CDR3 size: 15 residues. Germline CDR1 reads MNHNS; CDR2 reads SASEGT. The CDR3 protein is CASSTRTGAGNTIYF. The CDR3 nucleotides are TGTGCCAGCAGTACGCGGACAGGGGCTGGAAACACCATATATTTT.

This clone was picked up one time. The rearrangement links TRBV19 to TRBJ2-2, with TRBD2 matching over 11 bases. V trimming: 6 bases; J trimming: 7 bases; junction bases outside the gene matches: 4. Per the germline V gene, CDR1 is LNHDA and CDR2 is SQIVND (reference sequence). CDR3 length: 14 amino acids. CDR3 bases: TGTGCCAGTAGACTGCTAGCGGGAGGCGGGGAGCTGTTTTTT. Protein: CASRLLAGGGELFF. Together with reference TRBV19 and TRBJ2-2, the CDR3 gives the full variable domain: DGGITQSPKYLFRKEGQNVTLSCEQNLNHDAMYWYRQDPGQGLRLIYYSQIVNDFQKGDIAEGYSVSREKKESFPLTVTSAQKNPTAFYLCASRLLAGGGELFFGEGSRLTVL.

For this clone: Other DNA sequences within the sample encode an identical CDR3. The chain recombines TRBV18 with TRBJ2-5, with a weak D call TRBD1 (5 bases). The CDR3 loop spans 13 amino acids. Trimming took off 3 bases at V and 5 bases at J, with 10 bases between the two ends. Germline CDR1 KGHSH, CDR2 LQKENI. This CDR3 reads CASSPGQQETQYF. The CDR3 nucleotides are TGTGCCAGCTCACCCGGACAACAGGAGACCCAGTACTTC.

For the CDR3, the DNA is TGCGCCAGCAGCTCATTTCAGGGGGAGACCCAGTACTTC. As protein: CASSSFQGETQYF. V gene TRBV5-1 combines with J gene TRBJ2-5; D is possibly TRBD1 (6 bases). CDR1 is SGHRS, CDR2 YFSETQ, per germline. V was pared by 3 bases and J by 5 bases, with 11 bases between. CDR3 size: 13 residues.

CDR3 in amino acids: CASSPQGAPGEKLFF. The CDR3 DNA sequence: TGTGCCAGCAGCCCCCAGGGGGCGCCGGGTGAAAAACTGTTTTTT. J is TRBJ1-4 and V is TRBV7-9, with TRBD1 matching 8 bases. V trimming: 5 bases; J trimming: 7 bases; junction bases outside the gene matches: 9. This CDR3 region has 15 residues. Germline V lookup: CDR1 SEHNR, CDR2 FQNEAQ (reference sequence).

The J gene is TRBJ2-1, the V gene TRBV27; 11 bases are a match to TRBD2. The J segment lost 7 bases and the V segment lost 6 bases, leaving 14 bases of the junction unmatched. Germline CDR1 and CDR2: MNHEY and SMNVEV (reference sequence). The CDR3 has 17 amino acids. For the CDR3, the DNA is TGTGCCAGCAGCCGACCCCCGACTAGCGGGGCTTCTAATGAGCAGTTCTTC. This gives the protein CASSRPPTSGASNEQFF.

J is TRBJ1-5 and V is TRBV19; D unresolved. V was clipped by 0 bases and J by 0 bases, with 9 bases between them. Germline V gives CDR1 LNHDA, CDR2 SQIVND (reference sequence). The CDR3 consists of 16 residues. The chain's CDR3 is CASSIDDTRSNQPQHF. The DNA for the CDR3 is TGTGCCAGTAGTATAGACGACACCCGTAGCAATCAGCCCCAGCATTTT.

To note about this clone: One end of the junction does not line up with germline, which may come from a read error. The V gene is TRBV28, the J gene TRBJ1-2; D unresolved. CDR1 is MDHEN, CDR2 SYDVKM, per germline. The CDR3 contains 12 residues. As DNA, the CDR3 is TGTGCCAGCAGTCCCCCACAGAGGTCATCTTCCTTC. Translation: CASSPPQRSSSF.

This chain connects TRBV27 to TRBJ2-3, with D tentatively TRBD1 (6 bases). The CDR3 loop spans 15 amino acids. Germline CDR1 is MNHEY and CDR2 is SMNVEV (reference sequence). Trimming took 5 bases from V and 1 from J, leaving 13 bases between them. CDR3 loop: CASSPRQAGTDTQYF. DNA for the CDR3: TGTGCCAGCAGTCCAAGACAGGCTGGCACAGATACGCAGTATTTT.

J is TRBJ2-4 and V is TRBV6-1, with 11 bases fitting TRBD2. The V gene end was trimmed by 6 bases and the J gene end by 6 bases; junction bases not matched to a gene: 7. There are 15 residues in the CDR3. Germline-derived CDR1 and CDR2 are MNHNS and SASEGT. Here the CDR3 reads CASSYGTSGINIQYF. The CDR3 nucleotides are TGTGCCAGCAGCTACGGGACTAGCGGAATAAACATTCAGTACTTC.

CDR3 sequence: CASTDRVGYYGYTF. CDR3 DNA sequence: TGTGCCAGCACAGACAGGGTCGGGTACTATGGCTACACCTTC. The chain recombines TRBV6-5 with TRBJ1-2, with TRBD1 matching 7 bases. Germline values: CDR1 MNHEY, CDR2 SVGAGI. The CDR3 has 14 residues. V trimming: 7 bases; J trimming: 3 bases; junction bases outside the gene matches: 8.

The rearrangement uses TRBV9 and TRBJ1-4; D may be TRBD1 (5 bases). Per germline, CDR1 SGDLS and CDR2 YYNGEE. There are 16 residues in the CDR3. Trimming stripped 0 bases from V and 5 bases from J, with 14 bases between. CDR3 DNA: TGTGCCAGCAGCGTAGGAGTCCGGGGGTCCAATGAAAAACTGTTTTTT. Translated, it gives CASSVGVRGSNEKLFF. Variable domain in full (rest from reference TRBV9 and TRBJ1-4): DSGVTQTPKHLITATGQRVTLRCSPRSGDLSVYWYQQSLDQGLQFLIQYYNGEERAKGNILERFSAQQFPDLHSELNLSSLELGDSALYFCASSVGVRGSNEKLFFGSGTQLSVL.

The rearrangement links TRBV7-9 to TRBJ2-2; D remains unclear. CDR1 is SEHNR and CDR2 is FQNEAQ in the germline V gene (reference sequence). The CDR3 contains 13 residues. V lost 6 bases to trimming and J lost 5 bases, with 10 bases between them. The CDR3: CASSFEMTGELFF. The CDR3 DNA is TGTGCCAGCAGTTTTGAAATGACCGGGGAGCTGTTTTTT.

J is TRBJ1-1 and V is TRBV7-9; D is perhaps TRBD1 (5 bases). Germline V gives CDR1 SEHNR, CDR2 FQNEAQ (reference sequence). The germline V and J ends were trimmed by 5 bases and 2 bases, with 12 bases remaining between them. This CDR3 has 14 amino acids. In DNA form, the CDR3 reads TGTGCCAGCAGCCCATACCGGGACAACACTGAAGCTTTCTTT. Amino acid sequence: CASSPYRDNTEAFF.

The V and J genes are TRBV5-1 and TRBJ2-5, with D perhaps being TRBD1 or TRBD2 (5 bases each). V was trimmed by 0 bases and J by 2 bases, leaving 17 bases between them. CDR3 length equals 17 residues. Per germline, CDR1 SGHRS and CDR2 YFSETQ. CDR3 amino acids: CASSLASLPGPQETQYF. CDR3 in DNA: TGCGCCAGCAGCTTGGCGTCGCTACCGGGGCCTCAAGAGACCCAGTACTTC. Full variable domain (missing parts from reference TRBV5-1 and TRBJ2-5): KAGVTQTPRYLIKTRGQQVTLSCSPISGHRSVSWYQQTPGQGLQFLFEYFSETQRNKGNFPGRFSGRQFSNSRSEMNVSTLELGDSALYLCASSLASLPGPQETQYFGPGTRLLVL.

In DNA, the CDR3 is TGTGCCAGCAGGGCGGAGAACACCGGGGAGCTGTTTTTT. As protein: CASRAENTGELFF. This rearrangement joins TRBV7-9 to TRBJ2-2; D uncertain. Germline-derived CDR1 and CDR2 are SEHNR and FQNEAQ (reference sequence). V was cut by 6 bases and J by 1 base, with 6 bases left in between. CDR3 size: 13 residues.